A selection of T cell receptor beta chains follows, all from one sample in a study of OX40 agonist ivuxolimab in advanced cancers. Profiled with immunoSEQ multiplex PCR; TCRdb holds only in-frame clones, not every one. This repertoire shows some 44,000 clones, around 87% found once; its top ten account for approximately 0.4%. Source: CD4+ or CD8+ T cells sorted from blood, taken in a trial of the OX40 agonist ivuxolimab. Every receptor here comes from an adult with an advanced solid tumor such as melanoma, head and neck, liver or kidney cancer. Both conserved end residues are part of each CDR3. The order of the fields is V gene, D gene, clone size, J gene, CDR3 DNA, CDR3 protein. The D gene is left open where the match is weak. Rows give clone size only sometimes, using once, few, many, or a class for an expanded clone.

v_call: TRBV30; d_call: NA; clone_size: NA; j_call: TRBJ1-6; cdr3_nt: TGTGCCTGGAGTGTAAATGGGGGCCATAATTCACCCCTCCACTTT; cdr3_aa: CAWSVNGGHNSPLHF
v_call: TRBV5-6; d_call: TRBD1; clone_size: NA; j_call: TRBJ2-7; cdr3_nt: TGTGCCAGCAGTCTACAGGGGAACGACGAGCAGTACTTC; cdr3_aa: CASSLQGNDEQYF
v_call: TRBV7-8; d_call: NA; clone_size: NA; j_call: TRBJ1-4; cdr3_nt: TGTGCCAGCAGCTACCCTGCGGGGGCTAGAACTAATGAAAAACTGTTTTTT; cdr3_aa: CASSYPAGARTNEKLFF
v_call: TRBV2; d_call: NA; clone_size: NA; j_call: TRBJ2-7; cdr3_nt: TGTGCCACCGCCACCGGGACGTATTCCTACGAGCAGTACTTC; cdr3_aa: CATATGTYSYEQYF
v_call: TRBV19; d_call: NA; clone_size: NA; j_call: TRBJ1-1; cdr3_nt: TGTGCCAGTAGATTGGGGGGCGGAATACTGAACACTGAAGCTTTCTTT; cdr3_aa: CASRLGGGILNTEAFF
v_call: TRBV7-2; d_call: NA; clone_size: NA; j_call: TRBJ1-4; cdr3_nt: TGTGCCAGCAGCTATGCCCTGGGTAATGAAAAACTGTTTTTT; cdr3_aa: CASSYALGNEKLFF
v_call: TRBV30; d_call: NA; clone_size: NA; j_call: TRBJ2-2; cdr3_nt: TGTGCCTGGAGTGTAGAATATCGGTTGGCGGGGGCCGCGAACACCGGGGAGCTGTTTTTT; cdr3_aa: CAWSVEYRLAGAANTGELFF
v_call: TRBV30; d_call: TRBD1; clone_size: NA; j_call: TRBJ1-1; cdr3_nt: TGTGCCTGGAGTGCGGGACAGGCGGGCACTGAAGCTTTCTTT; cdr3_aa: CAWSAGQAGTEAFF
v_call: TRBV18; d_call: NA; clone_size: NA; j_call: TRBJ1-4; cdr3_nt: TGTGCCAGCTCACCAGGGGCACAACAGACGGAAAAACTGTTTTTT; cdr3_aa: CASSPGAQQTEKLFF
v_call: TRBV14; d_call: NA; clone_size: NA; j_call: TRBJ1-1; cdr3_nt: TGTGCCAGCAGCCAACAGGGCGACACTGAAGCTTTCTTT; cdr3_aa: CASSQQGDTEAFF
v_call: TRBV9; d_call: TRBD2; clone_size: NA; j_call: TRBJ2-3; cdr3_nt: TGTGCCAGCAGCGTTCGGGGGGGAAACACAGATACGCAGTATTTT; cdr3_aa: CASSVRGGNTDTQYF
v_call: TRBV6-6; d_call: TRBD2; clone_size: NA; j_call: TRBJ2-7; cdr3_nt: TGTGCCAGCAGTTACATCCCCGCGGGAGGGTACGAGCAGTACTTC; cdr3_aa: CASSYIPAGGYEQYF
v_call: TRBV28; d_call: NA; clone_size: few; j_call: TRBJ1-1; cdr3_nt: TGTGCCAGCAGCCTAGAGGAGGGGACGAGGACTGAAGCTTTCTTT; cdr3_aa: CASSLEEGTRTEAFF
v_call: TRBV5-4; d_call: TRBD2; clone_size: NA; j_call: TRBJ2-3; cdr3_nt: TGTGCCAGCAGCCCAGTTCCGGGGGGGGAAACAGATACGCAGTATTTT; cdr3_aa: CASSPVPGGETDTQYF
v_call: TRBV6-5; d_call: TRBD1; clone_size: few; j_call: TRBJ1-2; cdr3_nt: TGTGCCAGCAGTTACAACAGGGGGGATGGCTACACCTTC; cdr3_aa: CASSYNRGDGYTF
v_call: TRBV19; d_call: NA; clone_size: NA; j_call: TRBJ1-2; cdr3_nt: TGTGCCAGTAGCAAGGACACAGGGTACCGGAACTATGGCTACACCTTC; cdr3_aa: CASSKDTGYRNYGYTF
v_call: TRBV18; d_call: NA; clone_size: NA; j_call: TRBJ2-7; cdr3_nt: TGTGCCAGCTCACCTGACCACATTGACAGGCTCTTCTCCTACGAGCAGTACTTC; cdr3_aa: CASSPDHIDRLFSYEQYF
v_call: TRBV25-1; d_call: NA; clone_size: NA; j_call: TRBJ1-3; cdr3_nt: TGTGCCAGCAGCCCCGGGGGGTCTGGAAACACCATATATTTT; cdr3_aa: CASSPGGSGNTIYF
v_call: TRBV2; d_call: NA; clone_size: NA; j_call: TRBJ2-7; cdr3_nt: TGTGCCAGCAGAGCGGGACAGCTGAGCTCCTACGAGCAGTACTTC; cdr3_aa: CASRAGQLSSYEQYF
v_call: TRBV2; d_call: NA; clone_size: NA; j_call: TRBJ1-1; cdr3_nt: TGTGCCAGCAGTGAAGTTTGGGCGGCGGGGGGAGCTTTCTTT; cdr3_aa: CASSEVWAAGGAFF
v_call: TRBV2; d_call: NA; clone_size: once; j_call: TRBJ2-7; cdr3_nt: TGTGCCAGCAGTGATCCCAGGTTCCCGAGCGAGCAGTACTTC; cdr3_aa: CASSDPRFPSEQYF
v_call: TRBV29-1; d_call: NA; clone_size: NA; j_call: TRBJ1-2; cdr3_nt: TGCAGCGTTCCGGAGGGCTACACCTTC; cdr3_aa: CSVPEGYTF
v_call: TRBV11-2; d_call: NA; clone_size: NA; j_call: TRBJ2-2; cdr3_nt: TGTGCCAGCAGCTGGACAGAGGACACCGGGGAGCTGTTTTTT; cdr3_aa: CASSWTEDTGELFF
v_call: TRBV27; d_call: TRBD1; clone_size: NA; j_call: TRBJ1-6; cdr3_nt: TGTGCCAGCAGTTTATCGGGAGACAGGGCCCGATCACCCCTCCACTTT; cdr3_aa: CASSLSGDRARSPLHF
v_call: TRBV30; d_call: TRBD1; clone_size: NA; j_call: TRBJ1-2; cdr3_nt: TGTGCCTGGAGTGTACACGGGACAGTTTTTTTGACCTTC; cdr3_aa: CAWSVHGTVFLTF